The 15 T cell receptor beta chains below all came from one sample that was sequenced in a study of blood T cell repertoires in COVID-19. Produced via immunoSEQ multiplex PCR; TCRdb's table is partial and in-frame only. The sample includes a few hundred thousand clones, around 90% of them seen just once. Material for sequencing was peripheral blood. The receptors originated from a woman between 40 and 50 years old who had recovered from COVID-19.

J is TRBJ2-4 and V is TRBV3-1 (or the pseudogene TRBV3-2); 7 bases agree with TRBD1. The CDR3 contains 15 residues. The V segment lost 6 bases and the J segment 0 bases; nucleotides outside the gene matches: 5. Germline V gene data show CDR1 as LGHDT and CDR2 as YNNKEL (reference sequence). The CDR3 sequence: CASRGQSRAKNIQYF. The CDR3 DNA reads TGTGCCAGCAGGGGACAGAGTCGAGCCAAAAACATTCAGTACTTC.

This rearrangement joins TRBV3-1 (or the pseudogene TRBV3-2) to TRBJ2-3; 8 bases align to TRBD2. Germline CDR1 LGHDT, CDR2 YNNKEL (reference sequence). The V and J ends lost 3 bases and 5 bases, in that order; junction bases with no gene match: 10. This CDR3 is built from 16 residues. The CDR3 DNA is TGTGCCAGCAGCCAGTACGGGAGGGCCGCCCAAGATACGCAGTATTTT. Its translation: CASSQYGRAAQDTQYF.

The V gene is TRBV19, the J gene TRBJ1-2; 8 nucleotides match TRBD1. V dropped 5 bases and J dropped 2; count of bases not matched to a gene: 7. The CDR3 length is 15 residues. CDR1 is LNHDA and CDR2 is SQIVND in the germline V gene (reference sequence). CDR3 sequence: CASSPRQGLNYGYTF. DNA for the CDR3: TGTGCCAGTAGTCCGCGACAGGGGTTGAACTATGGCTACACCTTC. The full variable domain, in which reference TRBV19 and TRBJ1-2 provide the parts outside the CDR3, is DGGITQSPKYLFRKEGQNVTLSCEQNLNHDAMYWYRQDPGQGLRLIYYSQIVNDFQKGDIAEGYSVSREKKESFPLTVTSAQKNPTAFYLCASSPRQGLNYGYTFGSGTRLTVV.

V gene TRBV3-1 (or the pseudogene TRBV3-2) combines with J gene TRBJ1-5; no clear D gene. Germline V gene lookup returns CDR1 LGHDT and CDR2 YNNKEL (reference sequence). The CDR3 extends over 14 amino acids. V lost 0 bases and J lost 7, with 10 bases in between. The CDR3 nucleotides read TGTGCCAGCAGCCAAGACACCCACGAGCAGCCCCAGCATTTT. Its translation: CASSQDTHEQPQHF.

This chain links TRBV19 with TRBJ2-1; 14 bases line up with TRBD2. Trimming removed 3 bases from V and 5 bases from J; junction bases left unmatched: 3. Germline V gene sequence: CDR1 LNHDA, CDR2 SQIVND (reference sequence). The length of the CDR3 is 16 residues. CDR3 in amino acids: CASSIGTSGSHNEQFF. CDR3 nucleotides: TGTGCCAGTAGTATCGGGACTAGCGGGAGCCACAATGAGCAGTTCTTC. Supplemented by reference TRBV19 and TRBJ2-1, the full variable domain reads DGGITQSPKYLFRKEGQNVTLSCEQNLNHDAMYWYRQDPGQGLRLIYYSQIVNDFQKGDIAEGYSVSREKKESFPLTVTSAQKNPTAFYLCASSIGTSGSHNEQFFGPGTRLTVL.

J is TRBJ2-2 and V is TRBV4-1; TRBD1 matches 7 bases. The CDR3 extends over 15 amino acids. Germline CDR1 MGHRA, CDR2 YSYEKL. The V gene end was trimmed by 3 bases and the J gene end by 3 bases; junction bases not matched to a gene: 4. CDR3: CASSHGQAYTGELFF. Written as DNA, the CDR3 is TGCGCCAGCAGCCACGGACAGGCCTACACCGGGGAGCTGTTTTTT.

This clone appeared a single time. The chain combines TRBV6-5 with TRBJ1-4; D gene ambiguous. V was trimmed by 4 bases and J by 5 bases, leaving 17 bases between them. Germline CDR1 MNHEY, CDR2 SVGAGI. There are 16 residues in the CDR3. CDR3 amino acids: CASSSLAGIPNEKLFF. Written as DNA, the CDR3 is TGTGCCAGCAGTTCCCTAGCCGGGATCCCAAATGAAAAACTGTTTTTT.

V is TRBV5-1 and J is TRBJ2-7; 7 bases agree with TRBD2. Per germline, CDR1 SGHRS and CDR2 YFSETQ. V dropped 6 bases and J dropped 2; count of bases not matched to a gene: 11. The CDR3 totals 15 residues. The CDR3 spells CASTQASGLTYEQYF. CDR3 coding DNA: TGCGCCAGCACGCAGGCTAGCGGCCTTACCTACGAGCAGTACTTC.

V and J are TRBV4-2 and TRBJ2-5, with 16 positions matching TRBD2. This CDR3 contains 17 residues. J gave up 5 bases and V 4 bases, and 7 bases lay outside the gene matches. CDR1 and CDR2 from the germline V gene are LGHNA and YNFKEQ. The CDR3 DNA reads as TGTGCCAGCAGCCCGGGACTAGCGGGAGGGCCGTGGGAGACCCAGTACTTC. Translating it yields CASSPGLAGGPWETQYF.

The chain links TRBV30 to TRBJ1-3, with no clear D. This CDR3 has 11 residues. The V end lost 8 bases, the J end lost 0 bases, and 5 bases lay between the germline ends. The germline V gene has CDR1 GTSNPN and CDR2 SVGIG (reference sequence). For the CDR3, the DNA is TGTGCCGGCAGCTCTGGAAACACCATATATTTT. Its protein product is CAGSSGNTIYF.

The chain employs TRBV27 and TRBJ2-2; 7 positions match TRBD2. The junction had 13 bases not matched to a gene; V was cut back by 3 bases and J by 6 bases. Germline CDR1 MNHEY, CDR2 SMNVEV (reference sequence). The CDR3 loop spans 17 amino acids. The CDR3 DNA sequence: TGTGCCAGCAGTTTTGGCGGGAGACCCCTTAAGGCCGGGGAGCTGTTTTTT. Protein product: CASSFGGRPLKAGELFF.

The V call is TRBV9, the J call TRBJ2-7, with 12 bases lining up with TRBD2. Germline values: CDR1 SGDLS, CDR2 YYNGEE. The CDR3 loop spans 15 amino acids. J was trimmed by 2 bases and V by 5 bases; bases with no gene match: 5. CDR3 in DNA: TGTGCCAGCAGTCTAGGACTAGCGGGGACCTACGAGCAGTACTTC. Protein sequence: CASSLGLAGTYEQYF.

A few counts support this clone. J is TRBJ1-6 and V is TRBV2, with D tentatively TRBD1 (5 bases). There are 14 residues in the CDR3. CDR1 SNHLY and CDR2 FYNNEI come from the germline V gene. Between the trimmed V and J ends, which lost 7 bases and 7 bases, there was a span of 14 bases. The CDR3 nucleotides read TGTGCCAGCAACCTGGGGACTGAAAATTCACCCCTCCACTTT. Protein sequence: CASNLGTENSPLHF.

This clone was seen once. V and J are TRBV18 and TRBJ2-1; D possibly corresponds to TRBD1 (6 bases). Trimming stripped 3 bases from V and 1 base from J, with 13 bases between. This CDR3 has 16 residues. Germline loops: CDR1 KGHSH, CDR2 LQKENI. The CDR3 sequence: CASSPSRGYSYNEQFF. DNA of the CDR3: TGTGCCAGCTCACCGAGCAGGGGTTATTCCTACAATGAGCAGTTCTTC.

The chain uses TRBV24-1 and TRBJ2-5; D is perhaps TRBD1 (5 bases). The CDR3 consists of 14 residues. Trimming cost V 3 bases and J 4 bases, with 11 bases left between them. Looked up from germline, CDR1 is KGHDR and CDR2 is SFDVKD. CDR3 amino acids: CATSDPQGRETQYF. CDR3 in DNA: TGTGCCACCAGTGATCCCCAGGGCCGAGAGACCCAGTACTTC.